This T cell receptor beta chain stems from a study of spatial heterogeneity in lung cancer. Study-level points and caveats: Counts of expanded alpha and beta TCRs within tumors tracked the tumor nonsynonymous mutation count.

This clonotype was detected only a few times. Its cognate antigen is unknown. As an off-target read in a library built for alpha chains, this beta chain has a frequency of little significance. TCRdb used MiXCR to reprocess the 5' RACE reads, holding one entry per CDR3 protein. This table holds more than 15,000 distinct CDR3 sequences, 6.2% found once. Specified time point: sample taken at primary tumor resection. The CDR3 consists of 17 residues. The origin of this receptor is a male donor with early-stage non-small cell lung cancer. This chain connects TRBV21-1 to TRBJ2-2; the DNA was not used to check the table's D call, TRBD1. TRBV21-1 is a recognized pseudogene. Material: lung tumor tissue, obtained at surgery. The CDR3 sequence is CASSPPGQGAGTGELFF. The CDR3 nucleotides are TGTGCCAGCAGTCCACCGGGACAGGGGGCTGGCACCGGGGAGCTGTTTTTT.